The clone carrying this T cell receptor (beta chain) was seen just once. Its target is unknown. The data derive from a study of T cell responses to AZD1222 COVID-19 vaccine. Study-wide background: The study pooled second doses at about 4 or about 12 weeks. Study-wide results and caveats: Clonal diversity was possibly underestimated, and the donors were mostly white British, with more females. Repertoires were obtained solely post-peak T cell response.

V lost 4 bases to trimming and J lost 0 bases, with 16 bases between them. Germline V lookup: CDR1 SGDLS, CDR2 YYNGEE. The CDR3 spans 16 residues. TCRdb's copy holds only in-frame clones and misses some; the assay was immunoSEQ multiplex PCR. This table holds 60,000 to 100,000 clones, about 90% found once. The sample in question was peripheral blood, obtained on day 0 of AZD1222 vaccination. The V call is TRBV9, the J call TRBJ1-2; D gene ambiguous. The sequence came from an adult in good health. Written as DNA, the CDR3 is TGTGCCAGCAGCCTAAGTTGGGCATACTCTAACTATGGCTACACCTTC. It yields the protein CASSLSWAYSNYGYTF.